This TCR beta chain was recorded in a study of vaccination and CD4 T cells after COVID-19 (dated by TCRdb to between 2020 and 2023). With respect to the entire study: Convalescent patients had a positive SARS-CoV-2 result on nasal swab PCR, and of these patients, nine had mild disease and one had severe disease. In the convalescent cohort there were six males and four females, among whom were two Hispanic individuals, seven Caucasians, two Asians and one multiracial person. Participants received two doses of either the Pfizer-BioNTech BNT162b2 vaccine (n=8) or the Moderna mRNA-1273 vaccine (n=2). Post-COVID blood samples were collected from convalescent patients a median of around 100 days after diagnosis, with a range of about 35 to 180 days. Control cultures used a CEFX viral epitope pool as positive control, an HIV-1 Nef peptide pool as negative control, or no peptide. Culture stimuli were overlapping spike peptide pools from SARS-CoV-2 and from the common cold coronaviruses HCoV-NL63, HCoV-OC43 and HCoV-229E. In around nine COVID-19 convalescent patients and a handful of infection-naive healthy vaccine recipients, the spike-specific CD4+ TCR repertoire before mRNA vaccination was compared with the repertoire after mRNA vaccination. Post-vaccine blood samples were obtained a median of about 77 days after the second vaccine dose, with a range of about 13 to 250 days.

Receptor libraries were prepared by PCR. DNA from cultured CD4+ T cells underwent TCR sequencing with the Oncomine TCR Beta short-read assay at the Johns Hopkins FTIC core. The QIAamp micro DNA kit was used to extract genomic DNA from the cultured CD4+ T cells. Oncomine TCR Beta libraries from cultured CD4+ T cells were pooled with unique dual indexes and sequenced on an Illumina iSeq 100. In the paper's pipeline: Non-productive sequences were removed, and CDR3s not starting with C, not ending with F or W, or shorter than 7 amino acids were discarded. Antigen-specific clonotypes were identified with the MANAFEST web application by comparing peptide-stimulated wells with reference and other culture wells. For a clone to be called positive, the clone needed an FDR below 0.05, an odds ratio above 5, and a productive frequency above 0.1% in at least two of three replicate wells. A clonotype was classed as cross-reactive if the clonotype showed significant expansion both in SARS-CoV-2 spike wells and in at least one common cold coronavirus spike condition. Similarity between CDR3 sequences was evaluated in R version 3.6.1 using Levenshtein distances (stringdist) and unrooted phylogenetic trees (ape). TCRdb passed the public sequencing reads through fastp at Q25 and MiXCR, retaining productive beta sequences. When rows share a CDR3 protein, they turn into one entry using the most common DNA and genes. The V and J calls and clone size come from TCRdb's table, not from the authors' own analysis. This sample is represented by 10,000 to 15,000 distinct CDR3 sequences; 38% of them were singletons. 23% of the sample is in the top ten clones.

On this clonotype: Its antigen is currently not known. No much larger clone is present one base from it, and per-base qualities are unavailable.

The treatment or condition label, read with the paper, signifies: roughly 10-day PBMC culture with coronavirus spike peptide pools or control peptides (ViraFEST assay). The ViraFEST assay, used in the study, expanded antigen-specific T cells with peptide pools and then identified the expanded clonotypes through TCR sequencing. The convalescent patients' positive SARS-CoV-2 PCR tests fell between March and December 2020, which was before the Alpha, Beta and Delta variants emerged in the United States. Each well held about 2 million PBMCs cultured in IMDM containing around 5% human AB serum and approximately 9.4 IU/ml IL-2, with 8.5 to 10 ug/ml peptide pools added. Half of the culture medium was replaced with fresh IL-2-containing medium on days 3 and 7. CD4+ T cells were isolated after around ten days of culture through negative selection using the EasySep CD4+ T cell isolation kit. PBMCs were separated from whole blood using Ficoll-Paque Plus gradient centrifugation and then either used fresh or cryopreserved at -140C. Culture conditions were generally each tested in triplicate wells.

CDR1 MNHNS and CDR2 SASEGT were looked up in the germline V gene. Taken from cysteine to phenylalanine, the CDR3 has 14 residues. Just the 42-base CDR3 DNA is kept, in frame starting at base 1. The junction carries 10 bases between V and J, which are trimmed by 4 bases and 1 base respectively. Results the study describes overall, beyond this receptor: The median number of SARS-CoV-2-reactive clonotypes rose from around 21 after infection to a few dozen after vaccination, but the change was not significant. Nearly all vaccine-specific clones in convalescent patients (304 of 307) were mono-reactive for SARS-CoV-2 spike rather than cross-reactive with common cold coronaviruses. The study included relatively few convalescent patients and did not analyze early timepoints after natural infection. Among the post-vaccine SARS-CoV-2-reactive clones in convalescent patients, a median around 85% showed up only after vaccination, which suggests vaccine-specific priming.

Recombination linked TRBV6-1 to TRBJ1-1; the D gene remains uncertain. The sequenced sample was cultured CD4+ T cells from blood. This TCR came from a human donor with COVID-19. The nucleotides read TGTGCCAGCAGTGTTGGAGGGAGGAACACTGAAGCTTTCTTT. This gives the protein CASSVGGRNTEAFF.